This TCR beta chain emerged from a study of regulatory T cells in long-lasting Graves disease. Germline V gene lookup returns CDR1 MDHEN and CDR2 SYDVKM. V gave up 4 bases and J gave up 7 bases; unmatched junction bases: 16. This CDR3 is built from 18 residues. Construction of the TCR beta libraries employed iRepertoire HTBI primers in conjunction with Arm-PCR of CDR3 regions. From the multiplex PCR reads, TCRdb called clonotypes with MiXCR, one entry per CDR3 protein. The sample lists about 220,000 distinct CDR3 sequences, approximately 20% seen once, with around 20% in the top ten. Many counts were recorded for this clonotype. Time point reported: newly diagnosed GD, antithyroid drugs for less than 3 months. From PBMCs, RNA was extracted and then used to make the TCR library.

This receptor was identified in a female donor with Graves disease. The genes are TRBV28 and TRBJ1-4; 9 nucleotides line up with TRBD1. Sample: peripheral blood mononuclear cells (PBMCs), taken at new diagnosis, from a patient treated with antithyroid drugs. The CDR3 DNA follows: TGTGCCAGCAGTTCCCTCGCTTCCACAGGGGGCGAGTTTGAAAAACTGTTTTTT. Its translation is CASSSLASTGGEFEKLFF.